Following are 14 T cell receptor beta chains from one sample sequenced in a study of blood T cell repertoires in COVID-19. Sequenced by immunoSEQ multiplex PCR; TCRdb stores in-frame clones only, minus some. The table lists over 45,000 clones, roughly four fifths of them singletons. Sample: peripheral blood. The receptor set was obtained from an elderly woman with acute or convalescent COVID-19.

The chain carries TRBV6-5 and TRBJ1-1, with 8 bases matching TRBD1. V lost 0 bases to trimming and J lost 1 base; unmatched junction nucleotides: 4. This CDR3 contains 16 residues. The germline V gene has CDR1 MNHEY and CDR2 SVGAGI. Written as DNA, the CDR3 is TGTGCCAGCAGTTACTCGACCACAGGGGGGAACACTGAAGCTTTCTTT. Its protein product is CASSYSTTGGNTEAFF.

The chain combines TRBV19 with TRBJ2-1; D possibly corresponds to TRBD2 (6 bases). V was trimmed by 2 bases and J by 3 bases, leaving 20 bases between them. The CDR3 sequence is 18 residues long. The germline V gene has CDR1 LNHDA and CDR2 SQIVND (reference sequence). The CDR3 DNA reads as TGTGCCAGTAGTATACAGAGGCGGTACGGGGAGGACTACAATGAGCAGTTCTTC. Translated, it gives CASSIQRRYGEDYNEQFF.

The chain couples TRBV7-9 to TRBJ1-2; 8 bases line up with TRBD1. The junction had 4 bases not matched to a gene; V was cut back by 0 bases and J by 13 bases. The CDR3 totals 12 residues. Germline CDR1 reads SEHNR; CDR2 reads FQNEAQ (reference sequence). CDR3 sequence (DNA): TGTGCCAGCAGCTTAGCACAGGGGGTAATCACCTTC. It encodes CASSLAQGVITF. Based on the CDR3 plus reference TRBV7-9 and TRBJ1-2, the full variable domain is DTGVSQNPRHKITKRGQNVTFRCDPISEHNRLYWYRQTLGQGPEFLTYFQNEAQLEKSRLLSDRFSAERPKGSFSTLEIQRTEQGDSAMYLCASSLAQGVITFGSGTRLTVV.

The chain couples TRBV4-1 to TRBJ1-5; D remains unclear. Trimming left V 0 bases short and J 6 bases short, with 6 bases between. The CDR3 is 13 residues long. CDR1 and CDR2 (germline): MGHRA, YSYEKL. CDR3 region: CASSQDLGQPQHF. The CDR3 nucleotides are TGCGCCAGCAGCCAAGATCTCGGTCAGCCCCAGCATTTT.

The chain carries TRBV19 and TRBJ2-1, with 7 bases fitting TRBD2. The ends lost 6 bases at V and 6 bases at J; junction bases unmatched: 11. The CDR3 extends over 15 amino acids. Germline V gives CDR1 LNHDA, CDR2 SQIVND (reference sequence). CDR3 DNA sequence: TGTGCCAGTAGCCAAACTAGCGTTCTAGGCAATGAGCAGTTCTTC. Protein product: CASSQTSVLGNEQFF.

This clone showed up many times. The chain has TRBV6-5 and TRBJ2-7; 9 nucleotides agree with TRBD1. V dropped 6 bases and J dropped 4; count of bases not matched to a gene: 7. Germline V gives CDR1 MNHEY, CDR2 SVGAGI. CDR3 length: 14 residues. In nucleotides, the CDR3 is TGTGCCAGCAGCGCCGGGACAGGGAAATACGAGCAGTACTTC. This gives the protein CASSAGTGKYEQYF.

The chain combines TRBV5-1 with TRBJ2-5; TRBD2 aligns across 9 bases. Germline assignment: CDR1 SGHRS and CDR2 YFSETQ. The CDR3 covers 14 residues. The J segment lost 5 bases and the V segment lost 1 base, leaving 3 bases of the junction unmatched. The CDR3 loop is CASSLTTSGETQYF. Here the CDR3 DNA reads TGCGCCAGCAGCTTGACCACTAGCGGGGAGACCCAGTACTTC. Variable domain in full (rest from reference TRBV5-1 and TRBJ2-5): KAGVTQTPRYLIKTRGQQVTLSCSPISGHRSVSWYQQTPGQGLQFLFEYFSETQRNKGNFPGRFSGRQFSNSRSEMNVSTLELGDSALYLCASSLTTSGETQYFGPGTRLLVL.

The V and J genes are TRBV5-5 and TRBJ2-1; D ambiguous. In germline, CDR1 is SGHKS, CDR2 YYEKEE (reference sequence). V lost 0 bases and J 3 bases, leaving 10 bases between the germline ends. This CDR3 is built from 15 residues. This CDR3 is CASSLARVNYNEQFF. CDR3 nucleotides: TGTGCCAGCAGCTTGGCACGGGTAAACTACAATGAGCAGTTCTTC.

This clone has only one observation. This chain joins TRBV6-1 and TRBJ2-6; 9 nucleotides line up with TRBD1. The CDR3 runs 17 residues. With 4 bases clipped from V and 1 base from J, the junction kept 5 bases outside the gene matches. Germline V gene data show CDR1 as MNHNS and CDR2 as SASEGT. This CDR3 is CASSVGTGNSGANVLTF. The CDR3 DNA is TGTGCCAGCAGTGTCGGGACAGGGAATTCTGGGGCCAACGTCCTGACTTTC.

The chain couples TRBV29-1 to TRBJ2-1; D call uncertain. This CDR3 contains 12 residues. V was clipped by 8 bases and J by 6 bases, with 14 bases between them. CDR1 and CDR2 (germline): SQVTM, ANQGSEA. The CDR3 protein is CSSASAANEQFF. DNA of the CDR3: TGCAGCTCGGCCTCGGCGGCCAATGAGCAGTTCTTC.

The V call is TRBV15, the J call TRBJ2-7; 12 bases line up with TRBD2. V lost 0 bases, J lost 5 bases, and 8 bases stayed unmatched. The germline CDR1 and CDR2 sequences are LNHNV and YYDKDF (reference sequence). The CDR3 has 17 amino acids. CDR3 residues: CATSRDYEGLAGHEQYF. DNA of the CDR3: TGTGCCACCAGCAGAGATTATGAGGGACTAGCGGGCCACGAGCAGTACTTC.

This chain joins TRBV12-5 and TRBJ1-2; D remains unclear. The V gene's germline CDR1 is LGHNT and CDR2 FRNRAP. Trimming took 3 bases from V and 2 from J, leaving 10 bases between them. CDR3 length: 14 residues. DNA of the CDR3: TGTGCTAGTGGTTTCGCCCGTCAGAACTATGGCTACACCTTC. Translating gives CASGFARQNYGYTF.

The chain employs TRBV10-2 and TRBJ2-2, with 9 bases lining up with TRBD2. CDR1 and CDR2 (germline): WSHSY, SAAADI. This CDR3 contains 17 residues. With V trimmed by 2 bases and J by 5 bases, 9 bases remained unmatched. In DNA form, the CDR3 reads TGCGCCAGCAGTGAGGGCCTAGCGGGACTTAGAACCGGGGAGCTGTTTTTT. This sequence encodes CASSEGLAGLRTGELFF.

This clone was detected only once. V is TRBV5-5 and J is TRBJ1-3; 7 nucleotides agree with TRBD1. The junction had 9 bases not matched to a gene; V was cut back by 0 bases and J by 0 bases. The CDR3 has 18 residues. CDR1 is SGHKS, CDR2 YYEKEE, per germline (reference sequence). This CDR3 reads CASSLVGGQQLSGNTIYF. The CDR3 coding sequence is TGTGCCAGCAGCTTGGTGGGGGGACAGCAACTCTCTGGAAACACCATATATTTT.